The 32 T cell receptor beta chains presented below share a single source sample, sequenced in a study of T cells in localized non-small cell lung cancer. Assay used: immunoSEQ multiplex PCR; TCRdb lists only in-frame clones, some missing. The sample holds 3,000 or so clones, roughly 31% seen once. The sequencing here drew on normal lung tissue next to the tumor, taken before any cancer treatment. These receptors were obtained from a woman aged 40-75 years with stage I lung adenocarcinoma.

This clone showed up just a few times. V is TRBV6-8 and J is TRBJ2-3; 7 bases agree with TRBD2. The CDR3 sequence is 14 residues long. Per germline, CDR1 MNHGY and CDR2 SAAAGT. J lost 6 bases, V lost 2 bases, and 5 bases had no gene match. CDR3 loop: CASSYKAGEDTQYF. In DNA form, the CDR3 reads TGTGCCAGCAGTTACAAGGCGGGGGAGGATACGCAGTATTTT.

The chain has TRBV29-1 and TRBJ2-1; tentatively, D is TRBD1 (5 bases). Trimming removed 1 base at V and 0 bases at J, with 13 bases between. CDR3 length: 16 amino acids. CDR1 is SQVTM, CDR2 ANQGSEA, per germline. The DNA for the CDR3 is TGCAGCGTTGAAGTAGGGGCGGCTCTCTCCTACAATGAGCAGTTCTTC. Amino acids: CSVEVGAALSYNEQFF.

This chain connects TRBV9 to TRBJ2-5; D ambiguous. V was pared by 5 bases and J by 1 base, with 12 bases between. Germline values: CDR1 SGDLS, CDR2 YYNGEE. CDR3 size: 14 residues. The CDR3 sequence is CASSDQQTQETQYF. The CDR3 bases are TGTGCCAGCAGTGATCAGCAGACCCAAGAGACCCAGTACTTC.

CDR3 nucleotide sequence: TGTGCCTGGAGTTCCTGGGCGGGGGGCACAGATACGCAGTATTTT. Translated: CAWSSWAGGTDTQYF. The chain is built from TRBV30 and TRBJ2-3; 7 bases agree with TRBD2. The CDR3 contains 15 residues. Trimming at V came to 2 bases and at J to 1 base, leaving 6 bases not matched to a gene. The V gene's germline CDR1 is GTSNPN and CDR2 SVGIG (reference sequence).

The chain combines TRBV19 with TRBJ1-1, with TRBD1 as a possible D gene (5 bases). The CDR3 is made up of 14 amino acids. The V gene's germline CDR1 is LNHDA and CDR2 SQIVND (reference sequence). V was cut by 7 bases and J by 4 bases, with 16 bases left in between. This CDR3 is CASKAGGTGTEAFF. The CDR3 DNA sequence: TGTGCCAGTAAGGCGGGGGGGACGGGCACTGAAGCTTTCTTT.

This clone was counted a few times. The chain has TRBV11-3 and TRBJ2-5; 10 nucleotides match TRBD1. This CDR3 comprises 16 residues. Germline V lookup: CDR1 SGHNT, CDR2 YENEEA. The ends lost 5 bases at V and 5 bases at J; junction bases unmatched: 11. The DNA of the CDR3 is TGTGCCAGCAGCCCGGGACAGGGGAAAATAAGGGAGACCCAGTACTTC. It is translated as CASSPGQGKIRETQYF. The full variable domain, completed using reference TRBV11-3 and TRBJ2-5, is EAGVVQSPRYKIIEKKQPVAFWCNPISGHNTLYWYLQNLGQGPELLIRYENEEAVDDSQLPKDRFSAERLKGVDSTLKIQPAELGDSAVYLCASSPGQGKIRETQYFGPGTRLLVL.

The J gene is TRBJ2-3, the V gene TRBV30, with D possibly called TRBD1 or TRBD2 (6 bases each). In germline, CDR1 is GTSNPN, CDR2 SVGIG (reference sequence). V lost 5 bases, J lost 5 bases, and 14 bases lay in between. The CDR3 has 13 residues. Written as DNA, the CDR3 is TGTGCCTGGGACCGAGGGGGGAGAGATACGCAGTATTTT. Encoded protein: CAWDRGGRDTQYF.

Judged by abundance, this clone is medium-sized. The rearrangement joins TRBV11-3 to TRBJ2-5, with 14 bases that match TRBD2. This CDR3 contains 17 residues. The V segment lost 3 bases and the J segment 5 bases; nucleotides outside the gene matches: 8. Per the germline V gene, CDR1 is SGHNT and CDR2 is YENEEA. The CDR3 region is CASSLTWTSGRRETQYF. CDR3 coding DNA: TGTGCCAGCAGCTTGACCTGGACTAGCGGGAGGAGGGAGACCCAGTACTTC.

CDR3 sequence (DNA): TGCGCCAGCACTAAAGGTAGAGGGTCTACGGGGATCTATGGCTACACCTTC. This gives the protein CASTKGRGSTGIYGYTF. The V call is TRBV10-2, the J call TRBJ1-2; D gene ambiguous. The CDR3 runs 17 residues. Germline values: CDR1 WSHSY, CDR2 SAAADI. Trimming left V 7 bases short and J 4 bases short, with 25 bases between.

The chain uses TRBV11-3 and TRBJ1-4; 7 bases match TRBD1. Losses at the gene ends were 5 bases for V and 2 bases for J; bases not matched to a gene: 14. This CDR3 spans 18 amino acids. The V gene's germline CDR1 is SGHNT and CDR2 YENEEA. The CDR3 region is CASSPIRDSAATNEKLFF. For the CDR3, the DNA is TGTGCCAGCAGCCCTATTAGGGACAGCGCCGCTACTAATGAAAAACTGTTTTTT.

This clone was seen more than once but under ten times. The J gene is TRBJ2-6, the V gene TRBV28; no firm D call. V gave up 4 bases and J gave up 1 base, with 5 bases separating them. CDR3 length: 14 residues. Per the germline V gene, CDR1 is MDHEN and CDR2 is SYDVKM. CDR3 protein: CASSYLSGANVLTF. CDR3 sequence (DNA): TGTGCCAGCAGTTACCTTTCTGGGGCCAACGTCCTGACTTTC.

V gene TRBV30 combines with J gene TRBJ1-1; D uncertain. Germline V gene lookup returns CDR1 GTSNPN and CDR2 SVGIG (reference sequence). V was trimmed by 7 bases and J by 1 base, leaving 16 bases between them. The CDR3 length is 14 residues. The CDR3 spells CALRTGIANTEAFF. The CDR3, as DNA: TGTGCCTTGCGGACGGGGATAGCGAACACTGAAGCTTTCTTT.

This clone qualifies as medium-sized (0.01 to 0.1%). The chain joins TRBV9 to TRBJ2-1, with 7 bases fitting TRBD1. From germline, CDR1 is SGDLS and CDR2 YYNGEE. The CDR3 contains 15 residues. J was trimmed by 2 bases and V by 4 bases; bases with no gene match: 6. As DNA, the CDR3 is TGTGCCAGCAGCATCCGGGACAGTGCCTACAATGAGCAGTTCTTC. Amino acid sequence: CASSIRDSAYNEQFF.

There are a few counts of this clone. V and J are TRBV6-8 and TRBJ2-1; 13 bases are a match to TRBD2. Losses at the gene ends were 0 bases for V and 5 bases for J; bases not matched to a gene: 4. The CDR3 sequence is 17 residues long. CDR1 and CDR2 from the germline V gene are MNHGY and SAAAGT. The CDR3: CASSYSGTSGTNNEQFF. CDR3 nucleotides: TGTGCCAGCAGTTACTCGGGGACTAGCGGGACAAACAATGAGCAGTTCTTC.

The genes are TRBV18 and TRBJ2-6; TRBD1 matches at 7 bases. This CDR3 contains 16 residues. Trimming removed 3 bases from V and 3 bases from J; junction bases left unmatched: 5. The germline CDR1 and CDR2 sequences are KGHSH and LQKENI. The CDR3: CASSPVGGDGANVLTF. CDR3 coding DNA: TGTGCCAGCTCACCGGTAGGGGGCGATGGGGCCAACGTCCTGACTTTC.

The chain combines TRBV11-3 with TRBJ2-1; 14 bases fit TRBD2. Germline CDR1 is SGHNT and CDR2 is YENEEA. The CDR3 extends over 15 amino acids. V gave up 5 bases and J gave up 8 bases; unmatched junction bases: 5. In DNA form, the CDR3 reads TGTGCCAGCAGCACCGGGACTAGCGGGAGATATGAGCAGTTCTTC. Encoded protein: CASSTGTSGRYEQFF.

The CDR3 sequence: CASSPSKINEQFF. The CDR3 DNA is TGTGCCAGCAGTCCCTCCAAAATCAATGAGCAGTTCTTC. The genes are TRBV6-8 and TRBJ2-1; D is uncertain. Trimming removed 5 bases at V and 6 bases at J, with 11 bases between. This CDR3 has 13 residues. Looked up from germline, CDR1 is MNHGY and CDR2 is SAAAGT.

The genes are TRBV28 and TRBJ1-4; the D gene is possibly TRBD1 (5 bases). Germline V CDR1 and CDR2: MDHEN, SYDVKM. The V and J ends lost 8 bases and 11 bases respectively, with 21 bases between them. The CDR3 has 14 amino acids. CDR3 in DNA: TGTGCCAGCGGAATTAGGGGCGGCGGTTGGAAACTGTTTTTT. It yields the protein CASGIRGGGWKLFF.

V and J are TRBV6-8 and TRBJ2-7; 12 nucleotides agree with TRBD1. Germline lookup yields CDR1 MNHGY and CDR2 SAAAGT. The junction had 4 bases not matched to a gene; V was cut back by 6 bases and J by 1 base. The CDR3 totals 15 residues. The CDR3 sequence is CASSQGQGASYEQYF. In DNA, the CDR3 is TGTGCCAGCAGCCAGGGACAGGGGGCGTCCTACGAGCAGTACTTC.

The CDR3 reads CASSPRLAGLTDTQYF. CDR3 DNA: TGTGCCAGCTCACCTCGACTAGCGGGTCTCACAGATACGCAGTATTTT. The V and J genes are TRBV18 and TRBJ2-3; 10 bases are a match to TRBD2. This CDR3 spans 16 amino acids. Germline-derived CDR1 and CDR2 are KGHSH and LQKENI. With V trimmed by 3 bases and J by 2 bases, 5 bases remained unmatched.

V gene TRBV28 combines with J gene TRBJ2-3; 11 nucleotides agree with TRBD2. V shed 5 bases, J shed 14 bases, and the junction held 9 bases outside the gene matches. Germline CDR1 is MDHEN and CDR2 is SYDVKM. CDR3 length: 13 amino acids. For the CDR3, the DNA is TGTGCCAGCAGTCTCGATAGCGGGAGGGGAGGGTATTTT. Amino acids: CASSLDSGRGGYF. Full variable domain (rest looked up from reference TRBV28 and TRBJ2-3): DVKVTQSSRYLVKRTGEKVFLECVQDMDHENMFWYRQDPGLGLRLIYFSYDVKMKEKGDIPEGYSVSREKKERFSLILESASTNQTSMYLCASSLDSGRGGYFGPGTRLTVL.

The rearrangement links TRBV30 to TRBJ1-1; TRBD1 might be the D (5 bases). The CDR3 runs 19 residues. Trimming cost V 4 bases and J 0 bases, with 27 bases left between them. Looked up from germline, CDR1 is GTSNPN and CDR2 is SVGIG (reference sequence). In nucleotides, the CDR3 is TGTGCCTGGAAATGGGAAAAGGGGAAGAATGGGTCCATGAACACTGAAGCTTTCTTT. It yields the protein CAWKWEKGKNGSMNTEAFF.

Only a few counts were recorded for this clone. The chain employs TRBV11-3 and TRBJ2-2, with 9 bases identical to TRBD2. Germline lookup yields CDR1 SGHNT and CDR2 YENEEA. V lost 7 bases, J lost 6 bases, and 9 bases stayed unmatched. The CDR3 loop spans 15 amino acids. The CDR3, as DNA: TGTGCCAGCAAGGAGACTAGCGGATACCCCGGGGAGCTGTTTTTT. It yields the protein CASKETSGYPGELFF. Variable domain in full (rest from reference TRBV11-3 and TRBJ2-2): EAGVVQSPRYKIIEKKQPVAFWCNPISGHNTLYWYLQNLGQGPELLIRYENEEAVDDSQLPKDRFSAERLKGVDSTLKIQPAELGDSAVYLCASKETSGYPGELFFGEGSRLTVL.

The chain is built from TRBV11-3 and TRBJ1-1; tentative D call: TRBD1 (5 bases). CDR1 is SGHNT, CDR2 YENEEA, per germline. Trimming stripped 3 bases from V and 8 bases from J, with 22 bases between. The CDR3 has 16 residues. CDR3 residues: CASSLYTAIKGSEAFF. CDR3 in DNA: TGTGCCAGCAGCTTGTACACTGCCATCAAGGGGTCCGAAGCTTTCTTT.

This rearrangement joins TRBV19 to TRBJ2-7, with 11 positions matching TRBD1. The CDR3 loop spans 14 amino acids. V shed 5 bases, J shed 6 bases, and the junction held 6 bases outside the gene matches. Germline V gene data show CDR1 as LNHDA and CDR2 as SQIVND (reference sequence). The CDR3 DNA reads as TGTGCCAGTAGTCGGACAGGGGGCGTATCCGAGCAGTACTTC. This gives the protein CASSRTGGVSEQYF.

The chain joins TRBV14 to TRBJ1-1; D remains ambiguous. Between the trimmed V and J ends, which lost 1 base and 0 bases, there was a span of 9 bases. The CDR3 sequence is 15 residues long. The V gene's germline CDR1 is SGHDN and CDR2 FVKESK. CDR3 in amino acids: CASSQAQYMNTEAFF. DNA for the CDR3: TGTGCCAGCAGCCAAGCCCAATACATGAACACTGAAGCTTTCTTT.

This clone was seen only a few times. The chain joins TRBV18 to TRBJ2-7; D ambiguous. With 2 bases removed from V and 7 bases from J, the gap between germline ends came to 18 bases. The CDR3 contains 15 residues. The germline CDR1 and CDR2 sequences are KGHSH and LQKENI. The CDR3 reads CASSPEAGHTLEQYF. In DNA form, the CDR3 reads TGTGCCAGCTCACCAGAGGCAGGTCACACTTTGGAGCAGTACTTC.

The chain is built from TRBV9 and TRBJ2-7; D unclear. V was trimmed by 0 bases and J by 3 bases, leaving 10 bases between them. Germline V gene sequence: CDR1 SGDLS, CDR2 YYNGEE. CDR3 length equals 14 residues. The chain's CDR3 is CASSVDGVNYEQYF. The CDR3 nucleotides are TGTGCCAGCAGCGTAGATGGTGTAAACTACGAGCAGTACTTC.

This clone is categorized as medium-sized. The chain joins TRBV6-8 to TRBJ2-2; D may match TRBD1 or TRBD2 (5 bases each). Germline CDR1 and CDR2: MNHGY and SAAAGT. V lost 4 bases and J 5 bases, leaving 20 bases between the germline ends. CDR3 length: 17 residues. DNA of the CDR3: TGTGCCAGCAGTTCCCCGAGCCCACGGGGCCGGACCGGGGAGCTGTTTTTT. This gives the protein CASSSPSPRGRTGELFF.

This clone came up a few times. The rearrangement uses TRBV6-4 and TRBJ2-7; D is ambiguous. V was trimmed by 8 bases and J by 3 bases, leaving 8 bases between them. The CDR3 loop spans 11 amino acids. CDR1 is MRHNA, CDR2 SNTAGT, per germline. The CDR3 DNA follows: TGTGCCAGCGGGCTTTACTACGAGCAGTACTTC. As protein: CASGLYYEQYF.

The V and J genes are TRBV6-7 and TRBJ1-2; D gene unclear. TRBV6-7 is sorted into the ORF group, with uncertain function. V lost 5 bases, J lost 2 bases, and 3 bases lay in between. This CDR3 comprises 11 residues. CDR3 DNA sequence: TGTGCCAGCAGTGGGAACTATGGCTACACCTTC. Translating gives CASSGNYGYTF.

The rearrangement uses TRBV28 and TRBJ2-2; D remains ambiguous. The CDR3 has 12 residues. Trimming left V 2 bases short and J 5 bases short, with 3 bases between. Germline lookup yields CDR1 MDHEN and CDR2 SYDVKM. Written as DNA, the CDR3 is TGTGCCAGCAGTTTAACAACCGGGGAGCTGTTTTTT. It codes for CASSLTTGELFF.